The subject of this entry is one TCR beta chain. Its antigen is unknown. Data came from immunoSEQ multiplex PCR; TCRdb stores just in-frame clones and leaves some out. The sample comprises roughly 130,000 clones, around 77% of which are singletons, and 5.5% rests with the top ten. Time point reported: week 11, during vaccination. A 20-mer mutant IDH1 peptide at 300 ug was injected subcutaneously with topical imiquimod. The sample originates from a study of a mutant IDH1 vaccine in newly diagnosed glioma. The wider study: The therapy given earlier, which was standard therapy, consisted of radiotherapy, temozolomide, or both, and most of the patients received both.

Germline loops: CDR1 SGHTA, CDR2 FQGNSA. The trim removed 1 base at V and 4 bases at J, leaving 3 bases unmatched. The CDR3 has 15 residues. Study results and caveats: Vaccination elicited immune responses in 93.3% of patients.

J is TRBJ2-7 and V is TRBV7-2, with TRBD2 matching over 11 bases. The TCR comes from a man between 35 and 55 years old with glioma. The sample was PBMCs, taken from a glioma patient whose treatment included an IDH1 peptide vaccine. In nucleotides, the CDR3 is TGTGCCAGCAGCTTAGTACTAGCGGGGGAGTACGAGCAGTACTTC. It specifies CASSLVLAGEYEQYF.